This TCR beta chain was retrieved from a study of T cell responses to AZD1222 COVID-19 vaccine. The ends were cut back, 0 bases at V and 5 bases at J, with 16 bases in the middle. The CDR3 loop spans 16 amino acids. The germline CDR1 and CDR2 sequences are LGHNA and YNFKEQ. Measured with immunoSEQ multiplex PCR; TCRdb has only the in-frame clones, and not every one. The table has 150,000 to 200,000 clones, approximately 91% seen once. The chain combines TRBV4-2 with TRBJ1-2; D uncertain. This receptor was identified in an adult who received the AZD1222 COVID-19 vaccine. Source: peripheral blood, taken 28 days after the second AZD1222 dose. CDR3 DNA sequence: TGTGCCAGCAGCCAAGATTTTCAACGGACGGAGTATGGCTACACCTTC. Its translation: CASSQDFQRTEYGYTF.